One and the same sample provided the 14 T cell receptor beta chains below, sequenced in a study of memory CD4+ T cells and cytomegalovirus serostatus. Single viable CD3+CD4+CD8-CD45RO+ cells were sorted as the memory CD4+ T cells. TCRdb's copy holds only in-frame clones and misses some; the assay was immunoSEQ multiplex PCR. This table holds approximately 65,000 clones, roughly three quarters found once. The sample taken for sequencing was memory CD4+ T cells from blood. All receptors derive from an adult in good health and CMV-seronegative.

The chain is built from TRBV29-1 and TRBJ1-2, with D unclear. The CDR3 runs 15 residues. Trimming shortened V by 4 bases and J by 4 bases, and 19 bases separated the two germline ends. CDR1 is SQVTM, CDR2 ANQGSEA, per germline. CDR3 in DNA: TGCAGCGTTGTAGGCTCCCGGGAGATGGCCTATGGCTACACCTTC. Protein sequence: CSVVGSREMAYGYTF.

This chain uses TRBV25-1 with TRBJ1-1, with no clear D. This CDR3 has 15 amino acids. With 1 base removed from V and 4 bases from J, the gap between germline ends came to 13 bases. The germline V gene has CDR1 MGHDK and CDR2 SYGVNS. In DNA, the CDR3 is TGTGCCAGCAGTGAATCGGCCAGGTGGAGCACTGAAGCTTTCTTT. It encodes CASSESARWSTEAFF. Filled out from reference TRBV25-1 and TRBJ1-1, the complete variable domain reads EADIYQTPRYLVIGTGKKITLECSQTMGHDKMYWYQQDPGMELHLIHYSYGVNSTEKGDLSSESTVSRIRTEHFPLTLESARPSHTSQYLCASSESARWSTEAFFGQGTRLTVV.

This clone was seen a single time. The V and J genes are TRBV10-3 and TRBJ2-3; TRBD2 matches 7 bases. The CDR3 is made up of 15 amino acids. V dropped 4 bases and J dropped 8; count of bases not matched to a gene: 12. Per the germline V gene, CDR1 is ENHRY and CDR2 is SYGVKD. Here the CDR3 reads CAISGDYAFPGTQYF. In nucleotides, the CDR3 is TGTGCCATCAGTGGGGACTACGCTTTCCCGGGTACGCAGTATTTT.

CDR3 bases: TGCGCCAGCAGCCAATTGGGGGGAGGCACAGATACGCAGTATTTT. Encoded protein: CASSQLGGGTDTQYF. The chain couples TRBV5-1 to TRBJ2-3, with a tentative D call TRBD2 (6 bases). Deletions cut 4 bases from V and 1 base from J, with 13 bases between. The CDR3 is made up of 15 amino acids. Germline CDR1 is SGHRS and CDR2 is YFSETQ.

This clone has a handful of counts. The V call is TRBV28, the J call TRBJ1-1; no clear D. The V gene's germline CDR1 is MDHEN and CDR2 SYDVKM. The CDR3 covers 14 residues. V lost 3 bases, J lost 1 base, and 9 bases lay in between. Here the CDR3 DNA reads TGTGCCAGCAGTTTTTTCGCAGGGAACACTGAAGCTTTCTTT. Its translation: CASSFFAGNTEAFF.

The chain couples TRBV7-9 to TRBJ2-1; D perhaps matches TRBD2 (5 bases). V was cut by 1 base and J by 7 bases, with 11 bases left in between. CDR1 SEHNR and CDR2 FQNEAQ come from the germline V gene (reference sequence). The CDR3 length is 14 residues. The CDR3 DNA reads TGTGCCAGCAGCTTAGAATGGACTTCGAATGAGCAGTTCTTC. Its protein is CASSLEWTSNEQFF.

The rearrangement uses TRBV11-2 and TRBJ2-7; D might be TRBD2 (5 bases). V shed 1 base and J shed 0 bases, with 10 bases lying between them. This CDR3 spans 15 amino acids. Germline CDR1 SGHAT, CDR2 FQNNGV. The CDR3 sequence is CASSLVGVSSYEQYF. In DNA, the CDR3 is TGTGCCAGCAGCTTAGTCGGGGTTAGCTCCTACGAGCAGTACTTC.

This chain connects TRBV28 to TRBJ1-2, with TRBD1 identical over 7 bases. The germline gives CDR1 MDHEN, CDR2 SYDVKM. The CDR3 is made up of 14 amino acids. V lost 10 bases and J lost 4; bases outside the gene matches: 12. This CDR3 reads CATALPGQSYGYTF. CDR3 nucleotides: TGTGCCACCGCGCTACCGGGACAGAGCTATGGCTACACCTTC.

CDR3 residues: CASRRVSTEAFF. The CDR3 DNA is TGTGCCAGCAGAAGAGTAAGCACTGAAGCTTTCTTT. V and J are TRBV28 and TRBJ1-1; D remains unclear. Germline-derived CDR1 and CDR2 are MDHEN and SYDVKM. Trimming cost V 6 bases and J 4 bases, with 9 bases left between them. The CDR3 covers 12 residues. The full variable domain, with the rest looked up from reference TRBV28 and TRBJ1-1, is DVKVTQSSRYLVKRTGEKVFLECVQDMDHENMFWYRQDPGLGLRLIYFSYDVKMKEKGDIPEGYSVSREKKERFSLILESASTNQTSMYLCASRRVSTEAFFGQGTRLTVV.

This chain connects TRBV7-9 to TRBJ1-2, with TRBD1 as a possible D gene (5 bases). The CDR3 extends over 16 amino acids. CDR1 SEHNR and CDR2 FQNEAQ come from the germline V gene (reference sequence). V dropped 5 bases and J dropped 6 bases, with 22 bases sitting between them. DNA for the CDR3: TGTGCCAGCAGCCCCATGCTGGGGGTCAGGGTAGATGGCTACACCTTC. Protein sequence: CASSPMLGVRVDGYTF. Full variable domain (outside the CDR3, taken from reference TRBV7-9 and TRBJ1-2): DTGVSQNPRHKITKRGQNVTFRCDPISEHNRLYWYRQTLGQGPEFLTYFQNEAQLEKSRLLSDRFSAERPKGSFSTLEIQRTEQGDSAMYLCASSPMLGVRVDGYTFGSGTRLTVV.

The V and J genes are TRBV12-5 and TRBJ2-7; D remains ambiguous. Germline-derived CDR1 and CDR2 are LGHNT and FRNRAP. Deletions cut 3 bases from V and 7 bases from J, with 4 bases between. The CDR3 runs to 10 residues. Here the CDR3 DNA reads TGTGCTAGTGGTTTCGCGGAGCAGTACTTC. Protein: CASGFAEQYF.

This rearrangement joins TRBV7-2 to TRBJ2-1, with a tentative D call TRBD1 (6 bases). This CDR3 has 15 residues. Germline V lookup: CDR1 SGHTA, CDR2 FQGNSA. The ends were cut back, 4 bases at V and 0 bases at J, with 10 bases in the middle. CDR3: CASSSTGSSYNEQFF. The DNA of the CDR3 is TGTGCCAGCAGCTCAACAGGGAGCTCCTACAATGAGCAGTTCTTC.

This clone showed up many times. The CDR3 protein is CASSLWTVYEQYF. CDR3 DNA: TGTGCCAGCAGCCTTTGGACAGTCTACGAGCAGTACTTC. The chain links TRBV7-8 to TRBJ2-7; weak D call: TRBD1 (6 bases). The CDR3 runs 13 residues. The germline gives CDR1 SGHVS, CDR2 FQNEAQ. V was trimmed by 5 bases and J by 3 bases, leaving 11 bases between them.

There are a few counts of this clone. DNA of the CDR3: TGTGCCAGCAGTCCCAAAATTCTTAAAAGGGGGCAGAACTATGGCTACACCTTC. Its protein product is CASSPKILKRGQNYGYTF. The rearrangement links TRBV28 to TRBJ1-2; 7 bases are shared with TRBD1. The CDR3 runs to 18 residues. V gave up 5 bases and J gave up 2 bases; unmatched junction bases: 17. Germline V lookup: CDR1 MDHEN, CDR2 SYDVKM.